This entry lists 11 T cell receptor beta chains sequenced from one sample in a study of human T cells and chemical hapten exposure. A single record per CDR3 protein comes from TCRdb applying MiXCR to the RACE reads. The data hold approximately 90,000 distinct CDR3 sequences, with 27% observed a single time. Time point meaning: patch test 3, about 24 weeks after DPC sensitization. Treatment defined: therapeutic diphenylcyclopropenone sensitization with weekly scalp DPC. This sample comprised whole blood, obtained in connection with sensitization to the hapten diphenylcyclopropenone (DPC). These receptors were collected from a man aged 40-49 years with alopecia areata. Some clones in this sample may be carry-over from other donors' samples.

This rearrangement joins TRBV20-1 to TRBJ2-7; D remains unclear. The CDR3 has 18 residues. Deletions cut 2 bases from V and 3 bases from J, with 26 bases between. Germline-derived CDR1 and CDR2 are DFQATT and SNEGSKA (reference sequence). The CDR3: CSARMEWNRPTTNYEQYF. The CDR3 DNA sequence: TGCAGTGCTAGAATGGAGTGGAACCGCCCCACCACCAACTACGAGCAGTACTTC.

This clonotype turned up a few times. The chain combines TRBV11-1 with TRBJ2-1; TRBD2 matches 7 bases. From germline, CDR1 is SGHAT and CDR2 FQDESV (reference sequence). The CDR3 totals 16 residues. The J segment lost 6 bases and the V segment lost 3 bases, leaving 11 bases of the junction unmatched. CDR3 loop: CASSFGEGRGFNEQFF. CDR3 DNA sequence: TGTGCCAGCAGCTTCGGGGAGGGTAGGGGCTTCAATGAGCAGTTCTTC.

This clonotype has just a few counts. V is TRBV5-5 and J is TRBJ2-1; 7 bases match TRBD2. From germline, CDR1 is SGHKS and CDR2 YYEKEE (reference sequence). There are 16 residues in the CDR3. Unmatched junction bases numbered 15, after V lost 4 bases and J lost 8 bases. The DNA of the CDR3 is TGTGCCAGCAGCCCGTTACCCCGACTAGCAAGCGATGAGCAGTTCTTC. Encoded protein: CASSPLPRLASDEQFF.

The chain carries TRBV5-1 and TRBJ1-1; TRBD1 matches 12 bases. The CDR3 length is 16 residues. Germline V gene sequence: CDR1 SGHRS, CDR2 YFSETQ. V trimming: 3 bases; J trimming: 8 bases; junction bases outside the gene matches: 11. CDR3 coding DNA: TGCGCCAGCAGCTCTAATCCGGGACAGGGGGCTTCGGAAGCTTTCTTT. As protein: CASSSNPGQGASEAFF.

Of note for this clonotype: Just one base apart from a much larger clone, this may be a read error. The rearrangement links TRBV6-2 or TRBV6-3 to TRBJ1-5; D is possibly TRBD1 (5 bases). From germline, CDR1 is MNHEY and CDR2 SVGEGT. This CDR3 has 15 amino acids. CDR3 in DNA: TGTGCCAGCAGTTACAGTCAGGGTAGCAATCAGCCCCTGCATTTT. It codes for CASSYSQGSNQPLHF.

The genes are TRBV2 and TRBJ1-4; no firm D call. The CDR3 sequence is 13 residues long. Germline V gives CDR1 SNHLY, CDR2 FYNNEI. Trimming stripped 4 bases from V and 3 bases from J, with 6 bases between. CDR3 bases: TGTGCCAGCAGTGGGGCGCCTAATGAAAAACTGTTTTTT. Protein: CASSGAPNEKLFF.

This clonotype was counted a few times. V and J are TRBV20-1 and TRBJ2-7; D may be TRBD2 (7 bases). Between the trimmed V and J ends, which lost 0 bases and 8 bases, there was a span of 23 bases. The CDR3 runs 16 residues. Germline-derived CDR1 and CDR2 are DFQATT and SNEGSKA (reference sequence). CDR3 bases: TGCAGTGCTAGAGATTTCGGGGGGCTAACCGGGCCTAAGCAGTACTTC. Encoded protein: CSARDFGGLTGPKQYF.

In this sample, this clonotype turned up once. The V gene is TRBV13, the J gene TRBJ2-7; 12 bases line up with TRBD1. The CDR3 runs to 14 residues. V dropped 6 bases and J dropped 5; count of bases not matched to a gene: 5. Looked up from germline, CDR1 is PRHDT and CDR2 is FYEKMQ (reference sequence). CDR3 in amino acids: CASRAGTGGHEQYF. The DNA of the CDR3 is TGTGCCAGCAGGGCCGGGACAGGGGGCCACGAGCAGTACTTC.

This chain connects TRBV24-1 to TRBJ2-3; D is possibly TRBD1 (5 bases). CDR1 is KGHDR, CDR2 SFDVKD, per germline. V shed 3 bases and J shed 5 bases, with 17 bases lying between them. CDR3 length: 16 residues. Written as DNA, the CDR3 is TGTGCCACCAGTGATCCAACAGGATTATGCCGAGATACGCAGTATTTT. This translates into CATSDPTGLCRDTQYF.

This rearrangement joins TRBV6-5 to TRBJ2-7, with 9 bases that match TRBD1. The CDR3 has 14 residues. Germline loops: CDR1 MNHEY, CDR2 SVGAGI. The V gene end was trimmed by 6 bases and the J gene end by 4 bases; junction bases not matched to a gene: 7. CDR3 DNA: TGTGCCAGCAGGACCGGGACAGGGTCGTACGAGCAGTACTTC. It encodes CASRTGTGSYEQYF.

The CDR3 protein is CASSPSLNSPLHF. The CDR3 DNA is TGTGCCAGCAGTCCGTCTCTCAATTCACCCCTCCACTTT. This chain uses TRBV27 with TRBJ1-6; D call uncertain. Between the trimmed V and J ends, which lost 5 bases and 7 bases, there was a span of 9 bases. CDR1 and CDR2 from the germline V gene are MNHEY and SMNVEV (reference sequence). The CDR3 spans 13 residues.